The rows below give T cell receptor beta chains drawn from one sample of a study of blood T cell repertoires in COVID-19. This table comes from immunoSEQ multiplex PCR, and its TCRdb copy is limited to in-frame clones, with some not included. The table lists 350,000 to 450,000 clones, about nine tenths of them singletons. Sequenced sample: peripheral blood. The receptors here all came from a woman aged 40 to 55 with COVID-19, enrolled during active disease. CDR3s include the opening cysteine and the closing phenylalanine or tryptophan.

V gene,CDR3 protein
TRBV19,CASSKRSDHEQYF
TRBV6-6,CASSRTSGNREQYF
TRBV6-5,CASSYSLAQKLFF
TRBV27,CASSPLSGRGTDTQYF
TRBV12-5,CASGITPTGTGGAFF
TRBV12-3/TRBV12-4,CASSTSGGGYTF
TRBV10-3,CAISDSRGDEKLFF
TRBV11-1,CASSFQGGTQYF
TRBV7-2,CASSLVHGQETQYF
TRBV9,CASSWKGTYNEQFF
TRBV6-1,CASSELLTDTQYF
TRBV6-5,CASSKDGLNTEAFF
TRBV11-2,CASSSDRYEQYF
TRBV7-8,CASSLPGGRPTYEQYF
TRBV28,CASSFRNSPLHF
TRBV20-1,CSAREGTGTLDNEQFF
TRBV27,CASSSLKGVRSNQPQHF
TRBV2,CASKFRGFSGANVLTF
TRBV11-3,CASSLAFDTEAFF
TRBV6-2/TRBV6-3,CASSFQGRPQHF
TRBV7-2,CASSPTSGWGNEQFF
TRBV4-1,CASSQATGHSGNTIYF
TRBV28,CASSLWAGSNTGELFF
TRBV28,CASLPGGGLWDEQFF
TRBV7-8,CASSSVAKEQFF
TRBV19,CASSPQGQGARRYGYTF
TRBV19,CASSPFDKSHQPQHF
TRBV28,CASSLDTSSREQFF
TRBV6-2/TRBV6-3,CASSYGSDTQYF
TRBV7-2,CASSPGQGSYTF
TRBV30,CAWSKPGNEKLFF
TRBV7-3,CASSFGLAGVGETQYF
TRBV28,CASSFSGGRVGGFF
TRBV28,CASSSQGGQETQYF
TRBV28,CASYSSNYGYTF
TRBV29-1,CSVPGHYVGDTEAFF
TRBV5-1,CASSLATSGSKNEQFF
TRBV4-1,CASSQVGTGAPYGYTF
TRBV4-1,CASSQGWAYSGNTIYF
TRBV29-1,CSVAGTANYNEKLFF